The 24 T cell receptor beta chains presented below share a single source sample, sequenced in a study of blood T cell repertoires in COVID-19. Generated by immunoSEQ multiplex PCR, the TCRdb table keeps only in-frame clones and is missing some. The profile covers around 170,000 clones, with 83% appearing a single time and around 6.5% taken by the ten largest. Material for sequencing was peripheral blood. The receptors derive from a woman aged 40 to 50 with acute or convalescent COVID-19.

This clone has only a few counts. V usage is TRBV9 and J usage is TRBJ1-1; possible D gene TRBD1, 6 bases. V was cut by 0 bases and J by 0 bases, with 9 bases left in between. Germline V CDR1 and CDR2: SGDLS, YYNGEE. CDR3 length: 15 residues. The CDR3 region is CASSVDRDLNTEAFF. The CDR3 nucleotides are TGTGCCAGCAGCGTAGACAGGGACCTGAACACTGAAGCTTTCTTT.

This clone was observed a single time. The chain couples TRBV2 to TRBJ2-1, with TRBD2 matching 12 bases. CDR1 SNHLY and CDR2 FYNNEI come from the germline V gene. V was pared by 6 bases and J by 6 bases, with 6 bases of the junction left unmatched. The CDR3 extends over 15 amino acids. In DNA form, the CDR3 reads TGTGCCAGCAGAACTAGCGGGGGGTCCCCCAATGAGCAGTTCTTC. Translating it yields CASRTSGGSPNEQFF. Combining the CDR3 with reference TRBV2 and TRBJ2-1 gives the whole variable domain EPEVTQTPSHQVTQMGQEVILRCVPISNHLYFYWYRQILGQKVEFLVSFYNNEISEKSEIFDDQFSVERPDGSNFTLKIRSTKLEDSAMYFCASRTSGGSPNEQFFGPGTRLTVL.

This clone was found a few times. The chain has TRBV19 and TRBJ1-1, with 9 bases lining up with TRBD1. Germline V lookup: CDR1 LNHDA, CDR2 SQIVND (reference sequence). Trimming took 5 bases from V and 4 from J; bases not matched to a gene: 8. This CDR3 has 15 amino acids. This CDR3 reads CASSGTGIDGTEAFF. CDR3 DNA sequence: TGTGCCAGTAGTGGGACAGGGATCGACGGCACTGAAGCTTTCTTT.

The chain has TRBV2 and TRBJ2-5; 10 bases match TRBD1. CDR1 and CDR2 from the germline V gene are SNHLY and FYNNEI. Losses at the gene ends were 2 bases for V and 5 bases for J; bases not matched to a gene: 8. The CDR3 runs 16 residues. The chain's CDR3 is CASSEWGRDRGETQYF. CDR3 sequence (DNA): TGTGCCAGCAGTGAATGGGGGAGGGACAGGGGCGAGACCCAGTACTTC.

V usage is TRBV29-1 and J usage is TRBJ1-5, with D possibly matching TRBD1 (5 bases). CDR3 length equals 13 residues. The V and J ends lost 6 bases and 5 bases respectively, with 14 bases between them. Germline V lookup: CDR1 SQVTM, CDR2 ANQGSEA. The CDR3 DNA reads as TGCAGCGTGGGTGGGGGGACCTATCAGCCCCAGCATTTT. This sequence encodes CSVGGGTYQPQHF.

The J gene is TRBJ2-3, the V gene TRBV19; 8 nucleotides match TRBD2. Germline CDR1 LNHDA, CDR2 SQIVND (reference sequence). CDR3 length equals 14 residues. V was pared by 2 bases and J by 7 bases, with 5 bases of the junction left unmatched. The CDR3 DNA reads TGTGCCAGTAGTATATCGGGGGGGGAGAATACGCAGTATTTT. Its translation: CASSISGGENTQYF. Full variable domain (rest looked up from reference TRBV19 and TRBJ2-3): DGGITQSPKYLFRKEGQNVTLSCEQNLNHDAMYWYRQDPGQGLRLIYYSQIVNDFQKGDIAEGYSVSREKKESFPLTVTSAQKNPTAFYLCASSISGGENTQYFGPGTRLTVL.

The chain joins TRBV10-1 to TRBJ2-7; tentatively, D is TRBD1 (5 bases). This CDR3 is built from 13 residues. V gave up 5 bases and J gave up 2 bases, with 10 bases separating them. From germline, CDR1 is WNHNN and CDR2 SYGVQD (reference sequence). DNA for the CDR3: TGCGCCAGCAGTCCAGGGAAGACCTACGAGCAGTACTTC. Translated, it gives CASSPGKTYEQYF.

This clone came up a few times. The genes are TRBV5-6 and TRBJ1-2; D call uncertain. The length of the CDR3 is 11 residues. V was pared by 3 bases and J by 6 bases, with 6 bases between. CDR1 is SGHDT and CDR2 is YYEEEE in the germline V gene. Here the CDR3 reads CASSSGNGYTF. The CDR3 bases are TGTGCCAGCAGCTCGGGTAATGGCTACACCTTC. Variable domain in full (rest from reference TRBV5-6 and TRBJ1-2): DAGVTQSPTHLIKTRGQQVTLRCSPKSGHDTVSWYQQALGQGPQFIFQYYEEEERQRGNFPDRFSGHQFPNYSSELNVNALLLGDSALYLCASSSGNGYTFGSGTRLTVV.

This clone was observed a single time. The V and J genes are TRBV5-4 and TRBJ2-3; D remains ambiguous. V lost 3 bases to trimming and J lost 4 bases, with 9 bases between them. This CDR3 has 13 residues. Germline V gives CDR1 SGHNT, CDR2 YYREEE (reference sequence). The CDR3 DNA reads as TGTGCCAGCAGCTCATCAGAGGCAGATACGCAGTATTTT. Its translation is CASSSSEADTQYF.

This clone was detected only a few times. The V call is TRBV14, the J call TRBJ2-7; D call uncertain. The CDR3 length is 15 residues. V lost 1 base to trimming and J lost 5 bases, with 15 bases between them. CDR1 is SGHDN and CDR2 is FVKESK in the germline V gene. The CDR3, as DNA: TGTGCCAGCAGCCAAGGTGGGTTCGCACGGGACGAGCAGTACTTC. Translated: CASSQGGFARDEQYF. The complete variable domain, with remaining parts taken from reference TRBV14 and TRBJ2-7, reads EAGVTQFPSHSVIEKGQTVTLRCDPISGHDNLYWYRRVMGKEIKFLLHFVKESKQDESGMPNNRFLAERTGGTYSTLKVQPAELEDSGVYFCASSQGGFARDEQYFGPGTRLTVT.

This clone was recorded a few times. This sequence joins TRBV28 and TRBJ1-6; a weak D match, TRBD1 (5 bases). This CDR3 comprises 18 residues. V was pared by 4 bases and J by 0 bases, with 16 bases between. In germline, CDR1 is MDHEN, CDR2 SYDVKM. The CDR3, as DNA: TGTGCCAGCAGTTCTCCAGGGTCGGTGGGCTCCTATAATTCACCCCTCCACTTT. Translated, it gives CASSSPGSVGSYNSPLHF.

The chain carries TRBV13 and TRBJ1-1; the D is unclear. This CDR3 comprises 14 residues. V was pared by 8 bases and J by 0 bases, with 13 bases between. The V gene's germline CDR1 is PRHDT and CDR2 FYEKMQ (reference sequence). CDR3 in DNA: TGTGCCAGCGGAGATTTTTCCTTGAACACTGAAGCTTTCTTT. Amino acid sequence: CASGDFSLNTEAFF.

V gene TRBV15 combines with J gene TRBJ2-1; 8 bases match TRBD2. CDR3 length: 15 amino acids. V lost 0 bases to trimming and J lost 4 bases; unmatched junction nucleotides: 2. CDR1 and CDR2 (germline): LNHNV, YYDKDF (reference sequence). The CDR3 bases are TGTGCCACCAGCAGAGATATAGCGGGGTACAATGAGCAGTTCTTC. Its translation is CATSRDIAGYNEQFF.

The chain has TRBV5-1 and TRBJ1-1; 11 bases agree with TRBD1. The V gene end was trimmed by 4 bases and the J gene end by 7 bases; junction bases not matched to a gene: 6. The CDR3 spans 14 residues. In germline, CDR1 is SGHRS, CDR2 YFSETQ. CDR3 sequence (DNA): TGCGCCAGCAGCACCGCGGGACAGGGGGGTGAAGCTTTCTTT. This encodes CASSTAGQGGEAFF.

This clone showed up just once. This sequence joins TRBV18 and TRBJ2-7; 9 bases map to TRBD2. With 2 bases clipped from V and 7 bases from J, the junction kept 9 bases outside the gene matches. CDR1 and CDR2 (germline): KGHSH, LQKENI. This CDR3 comprises 15 residues. CDR3 sequence (DNA): TGTGCCAGCTCACCAAGTGGGACTAGCCCTGGGGAGCAGTACTTC. Translation: CASSPSGTSPGEQYF.

This chain uses TRBV5-6 with TRBJ2-2; 9 bases line up with TRBD2. CDR1 and CDR2 (germline): SGHDT, YYEEEE. V gave up 0 bases and J gave up 4 bases; unmatched junction bases: 4. This CDR3 is 16 amino acids long. In DNA form, the CDR3 reads TGTGCCAGCAGCTTGGTACTAGCGGGTGCCACCGGGGAGCTGTTTTTT. Its protein is CASSLVLAGATGELFF.

This sequence joins TRBV7-3 and TRBJ1-1, with D hard to call. The germline V gene encodes CDR1 SGHTA and CDR2 FQGTGA. The V end lost 5 bases, the J end lost 7 bases, and 17 bases lay between the germline ends. The CDR3 is made up of 14 amino acids. For the CDR3, the DNA is TGTGCCAGCAGCCGGGAGGGCGCGGGGATTGAAGCTTTCTTT. As protein: CASSREGAGIEAFF. Supplemented by reference TRBV7-3 and TRBJ1-1, the full variable domain reads GAGVSQTPSNKVTEKGKYVELRCDPISGHTALYWYRQSLGQGPEFLIYFQGTGAADDSGLPNDRFFAVRPEGSVSTLKIQRTERGDSAVYLCASSREGAGIEAFFGQGTRLTVV.

To note about this clone: The junction differs from germline at one of its ends, possibly a read error. The chain combines TRBV7-9 with TRBJ2-7; 7 bases map to TRBD2. The CDR3 contains 12 residues. Germline loops: CDR1 SEHNR, CDR2 FQNEAQ (reference sequence). The CDR3 loop reads CASSPPWAGAGF. The CDR3 DNA follows: TGTGCCAGCAGCCCACCCTGGGCGGGAGCCGGCTTC.

The V call is TRBV2, the J call TRBJ2-1; no firm D call. Germline CDR1 and CDR2: SNHLY and FYNNEI. The V and J ends lost 3 bases and 6 bases respectively, with 18 bases between them. The CDR3 consists of 16 residues. DNA of the CDR3: TGTGCCAGCAGTGACCTGGAACTGACGCCTAGCAATGAGCAGTTCTTC. Protein: CASSDLELTPSNEQFF.

The rearrangement links TRBV5-1 to TRBJ2-7, with D possibly matching TRBD2 (5 bases). Germline V gene sequence: CDR1 SGHRS, CDR2 YFSETQ. The CDR3 totals 13 residues. V shed 4 bases and J shed 2 bases, with 10 bases lying between them. The CDR3 loop is CASSAGIPYEQYF. The CDR3, as DNA: TGCGCCAGCAGCGCGGGTATTCCCTACGAGCAGTACTTC.

The chain couples TRBV28 to TRBJ1-5; 7 nucleotides agree with TRBD1. The CDR3 extends over 14 amino acids. Per germline, CDR1 MDHEN and CDR2 SYDVKM. V lost 3 bases and J lost 4; bases outside the gene matches: 3. The CDR3 region has the DNA TGTGCCAGCAGTTTCGACAGGGCAAATCAGCCCCAGCATTTT. This encodes CASSFDRANQPQHF.

The CDR3 protein is CATSDLTSGSQAEQFF. CDR3 nucleotides: TGTGCCACCAGTGATTTGACTAGCGGGAGTCAAGCTGAGCAGTTCTTC. The rearrangement links TRBV24-1 to TRBJ2-1; TRBD2 agrees at 11 bases. V shed 0 bases and J 9 bases; nucleotides not matched to a gene: 6. The CDR3 has 16 amino acids. The germline V gene has CDR1 KGHDR and CDR2 SFDVKD.

The chain combines TRBV21-1 with TRBJ2-1; whether TRBD1, the table's D call, matches the DNA was not checked. TRBV21-1 is a pseudogene segment. The length of the CDR3 is 13 residues. The CDR3, as DNA: TGTGCCAGCAGCAAAGTACAGCACAATGAGCAGTTCTTC. Amino acid sequence: CASSKVQHNEQFF.

The chain links TRBV4-2 to TRBJ2-5, with 8 bases identical to TRBD2. CDR1 and CDR2 from the germline V gene are LGHNA and YNFKEQ. The CDR3 is 17 amino acids. With 0 bases clipped from V and 4 bases from J, the junction kept 10 bases outside the gene matches. DNA for the CDR3: TGTGCCAGCAGCCAAGATGGTCTGGGACTAGGGGGAGAGACCCAGTACTTC. It specifies CASSQDGLGLGGETQYF.